The next 25 T cell receptor beta chains were all read from a single sample in a study of T-cell reconstitution after alpha-beta-depleted transplantation in children. Preparation of the TCRbeta library used unique molecular identifiers. Each CDR3 protein gets one entry after TCRdb re-called the PCR reads with MiXCR. The data contain 500,000 to 750,000 distinct CDR3 sequences, 13% of them seen just once; the ten biggest clones take up roughly 2.3%. The specimen was PBMCs, mostly from graft donor cells, collected 360 days after TCRalphabeta/CD19-depleted stem cell transplant. These receptors all stem from a male patient aged 10 to 17 who had a stem cell transplant for acute myeloid leukemia, so the T cells may come from the graft donor.

This chain links TRBV12-3 or TRBV12-4 with TRBJ2-6; the D gene is possibly TRBD2 (7 bases). Trimming took 1 base from V and 2 from J, leaving 12 bases between them. This CDR3 contains 17 residues. CDR3 in amino acids: CASSLGGGGAGANVLTF. The CDR3, as DNA: TGTGCCAGCAGTTTAGGAGGGGGAGGGGCTGGGGCCAACGTCCTGACTTTC.

The V gene is TRBV10-3, the J gene TRBJ1-6; no firm D call. Trimming stripped 0 bases from V and 10 bases from J, with 13 bases between. The CDR3 loop spans 15 amino acids. Germline assignment: CDR1 ENHRY and CDR2 SYGVKD. This chain's CDR3 is CAISESRAGGSPLHF. CDR3 DNA: TGTGCCATCAGTGAGTCGAGGGCAGGAGGCTCACCCCTCCACTTT.

V and J are TRBV6-1 and TRBJ2-7; D is ambiguous. V was pared by 2 bases and J by 12 bases, with 11 bases between. The CDR3 loop spans 11 amino acids. In germline, CDR1 is MNHNS, CDR2 SASEGT. CDR3: CASSEFLDRYF. The DNA of the CDR3 is TGTGCCAGCAGTGAATTTCTCGATAGGTACTTC.

This clonotype was recorded at least ten times. This sequence joins TRBV6-4 and TRBJ2-1; a weak D match, TRBD2 (6 bases). The CDR3 is 19 residues long. CDR1 and CDR2 (germline): MRHNA, SNTAGT. The V and J ends lost 5 bases and 0 bases respectively, with 23 bases between them. CDR3 bases: TGTGCCAGCAGTCGCTGGAGGCTAGCGAGAGGACCCTCCTACAATGAGCAGTTCTTC. As protein: CASSRWRLARGPSYNEQFF.

This sequence joins TRBV28 and TRBJ2-7; 7 nucleotides agree with TRBD1. Germline-derived CDR1 and CDR2 are MDHEN and SYDVKM. The trim removed 1 base at V and 2 bases at J, leaving 5 bases unmatched. This CDR3 contains 15 residues. CDR3 sequence reads: CASSLYRGLPYEQYF. In DNA, the CDR3 is TGTGCCAGCAGTTTATACAGGGGCCTTCCCTACGAGCAGTACTTC.

The gene calls are TRBV11-2 and TRBJ2-5; tentative D call: TRBD2 (6 bases). The CDR3 sequence is 18 residues long. Trimming pared 2 bases from V and 1 base from J, leaving 20 bases between. Per germline, CDR1 SGHAT and CDR2 FQNNGV. CDR3 nucleotide sequence: TGTGCCAGCAGCTTAAGCCCGTCCGGGGGTAAGAGCCAAGAGACCCAGTACTTC. Translation gives CASSLSPSGGKSQETQYF.

This clonotype was seen a few times. The chain is built from TRBV6-5 and TRBJ2-6; possible D gene TRBD1, 5 bases. Per the germline V gene, CDR1 is MNHEY and CDR2 is SVGAGI. The CDR3 runs 19 residues. V was trimmed by 0 bases and J by 4 bases, leaving 19 bases between them. In nucleotides, the CDR3 is TGTGCCAGCAGTTACTCGACTGTTCGTTGGGGCGCGGGGGCCAACGTCCTGACTTTC. Translation gives CASSYSTVRWGAGANVLTF.

J is TRBJ2-1 and V is TRBV7-9; TRBD1 aligns across 7 bases. Losses at the gene ends were 5 bases for V and 9 bases for J; bases not matched to a gene: 10. Germline CDR1 reads SEHNR; CDR2 reads FQNEAQ (reference sequence). This CDR3 has 14 amino acids. This CDR3 is CASSAPGTVSEQFF. Here the CDR3 DNA reads TGTGCCAGCAGCGCGCCCGGGACAGTGAGTGAGCAGTTCTTC.

The rearrangement links TRBV4-3 to TRBJ2-1, with unresolved D. Trimming took 0 bases from V and 7 from J, leaving 10 bases between them. The CDR3 contains 14 residues. The germline CDR1 and CDR2 sequences are LGHNA and YSLEER. CDR3 bases: TGCGCCAGCAGCCAAGAGACTCAACCGAATGAGCAGTTCTTC. Its protein product is CASSQETQPNEQFF.

This clonotype has at least ten counts. The chain recombines TRBV7-9 with TRBJ2-7; D ambiguous. The germline V gene encodes CDR1 SEHNR and CDR2 FQNEAQ (reference sequence). V was cut by 5 bases and J by 2 bases, with 7 bases left in between. The CDR3 contains 12 residues. CDR3 coding DNA: TGTGCCAGCAGCCACATACCCTACGAGCAGTACTTC. Translated, it gives CASSHIPYEQYF.

This clonotype has at least ten counts. J is TRBJ2-5 and V is TRBV24-1; D perhaps matches TRBD1 (6 bases). This CDR3 comprises 16 residues. Per germline, CDR1 KGHDR and CDR2 SFDVKD. V shed 0 bases and J shed 5 bases, with 15 bases lying between them. CDR3 protein: CATSDLHAGAGETQYF. The DNA of the CDR3 is TGTGCCACCAGTGATTTGCATGCAGGGGCAGGGGAGACCCAGTACTTC.

The table lists this clonotype with a few counts. The chain joins TRBV6-1 to TRBJ2-1; D is tentatively TRBD1 or TRBD2 (5 bases each). Trimming took off 5 bases at V and 2 bases at J, with 13 bases between the two ends. Germline values: CDR1 MNHNS, CDR2 SASEGT. The CDR3 is made up of 15 amino acids. This CDR3 is CASSPRDVTYNEQFF. CDR3 in DNA: TGTGCCAGCAGTCCAAGGGACGTAACCTACAATGAGCAGTTCTTC.

This clonotype was found many times. The V call is TRBV20-1, the J call TRBJ2-3, with 8 bases lining up with TRBD2. The trim removed 0 bases at V and 4 bases at J, leaving 3 bases unmatched. CDR1 is DFQATT, CDR2 SNEGSKA, per germline (reference sequence). The CDR3 spans 14 residues. CDR3 residues: CSAREAGDADTQYF. CDR3 DNA sequence: TGCAGTGCTAGAGAAGCGGGAGACGCAGATACGCAGTATTTT.

This clonotype was detected only a few times. The chain joins TRBV29-1 to TRBJ2-7; 7 bases align to TRBD1. This CDR3 has 12 residues. Germline V gene sequence: CDR1 SQVTM, CDR2 ANQGSEA. J was trimmed by 3 bases and V by 3 bases; bases with no gene match: 2. CDR3 in amino acids: CSVDSGGYEQYF. The DNA for the CDR3 is TGCAGCGTTGATTCAGGGGGCTACGAGCAGTACTTC.

The chain links TRBV20-1 to TRBJ2-7; 12 positions match TRBD2. Unmatched junction bases numbered 17, after V lost 1 base and J lost 4 bases. The CDR3 contains 19 residues. The germline V gene encodes CDR1 DFQATT and CDR2 SNEGSKA (reference sequence). The CDR3 here is CSARASSGLAGGPGYEQYF. CDR3 nucleotides: TGCAGTGCTAGAGCCAGTTCGGGCCTAGCGGGAGGGCCTGGGTACGAGCAGTACTTC.

This clonotype was observed a few times. V gene TRBV6-2 or TRBV6-3 combines with J gene TRBJ1-5; no definite D call. The CDR3 has 14 residues. The germline V gene encodes CDR1 MNHEY and CDR2 SVGEGT. V was pared by 4 bases and J by 6 bases, with 13 bases between. The DNA for the CDR3 is TGTGCCAGCAGTTCCCTCGGAATCAGTCAGCCCCAGCATTTT. Its protein product is CASSSLGISQPQHF.

This chain uses TRBV6-4 with TRBJ1-1, with 10 bases identical to TRBD1. Germline CDR1 MRHNA, CDR2 SNTAGT. This CDR3 comprises 15 residues. Losses at the gene ends were 8 bases for V and 4 bases for J; bases not matched to a gene: 10. Here the CDR3 DNA reads TGTGCCAGCTTAAGACAGGGGGCCAGGGGCACTGAAGCTTTCTTT. Protein product: CASLRQGARGTEAFF.

This clonotype was counted ten times or more. The J gene is TRBJ2-4, the V gene TRBV15; D may correspond to TRBD1 or TRBD2 (7 bases each). CDR1 LNHNV and CDR2 YYDKDF come from the germline V gene (reference sequence). This CDR3 spans 18 amino acids. The ends were cut back, 0 bases at V and 0 bases at J, with 15 bases in the middle. The CDR3 sequence: CATSRDRGLAVAKNIQYF. The CDR3, as DNA: TGTGCCACCAGCAGAGATAGGGGGCTAGCGGTAGCCAAAAACATTCAGTACTTC.

The V call is TRBV6-1, the J call TRBJ2-3; D gene ambiguous. Germline V CDR1 and CDR2: MNHNS, SASEGT. The CDR3 covers 15 residues. Deletions cut 6 bases from V and 1 base from J, with 14 bases between. CDR3 nucleotide sequence: TGTGCCAGCAGCGAGACTCACCTCGGCACAGATACGCAGTATTTT. Translated: CASSETHLGTDTQYF.

The rearrangement uses TRBV20-1 and TRBJ2-7, with D perhaps TRBD1 (6 bases). CDR3 length: 14 residues. The germline gives CDR1 DFQATT, CDR2 SNEGSKA (reference sequence). The germline V and J ends were trimmed by 4 bases and 1 base, with 14 bases remaining between them. CDR3 in amino acids: CSATRRQVSYEQYF. For the CDR3, the DNA is TGCAGTGCTACTCGACGACAGGTGTCCTACGAGCAGTACTTC.

The rearrangement uses TRBV7-3 and TRBJ2-7; weak D call: TRBD2 (6 bases). The germline V and J ends were trimmed by 0 bases and 5 bases, with 8 bases remaining between them. This CDR3 comprises 13 residues. Looked up from germline, CDR1 is SGHTA and CDR2 is FQGTGA. CDR3 in DNA: TGTGCCAGCAGCTTAACGTGGGGGGACGAGCAGTACTTC. Its translation: CASSLTWGDEQYF.

This clonotype was found many times. The chain recombines TRBV15 with TRBJ2-1; TRBD2 matches 10 bases. Germline-derived CDR1 and CDR2 are LNHNV and YYDKDF (reference sequence). CDR3 length: 16 residues. J was trimmed by 7 bases and V by 8 bases; bases with no gene match: 14. CDR3 protein: CATSGGRTSGYNEQFF. The CDR3 DNA is TGTGCCACCTCGGGGGGTCGGACTAGCGGATATAATGAGCAGTTCTTC.

The rearrangement joins TRBV11-1 to TRBJ2-2, with a weak D call TRBD2 (6 bases). Per the germline V gene, CDR1 is SGHAT and CDR2 is FQDESV (reference sequence). The CDR3 sequence is 13 residues long. V lost 8 bases to trimming and J lost 0 bases, with 7 bases between them. In DNA, the CDR3 is TGTGCCAGCGAGCGGGCGAACACCGGGGAGCTGTTTTTT. Its protein product is CASERANTGELFF.

The chain combines TRBV10-3 with TRBJ1-5; a possible D gene is TRBD1 (6 bases). Looked up from germline, CDR1 is ENHRY and CDR2 is SYGVKD. V was shortened by 10 bases and J by 0 bases, with 13 bases between the two germline ends. The CDR3 has 14 amino acids. CDR3 sequence: CATNGQFSNQPQHF. CDR3 nucleotides: TGTGCCACCAATGGACAGTTTAGCAATCAGCCCCAGCATTTT.

The table lists this clonotype with a few counts. The V call is TRBV20-1, the J call TRBJ2-4, with TRBD2 as a possible D gene (6 bases). CDR1 is DFQATT and CDR2 is SNEGSKA in the germline V gene (reference sequence). This CDR3 is built from 13 residues. Trimming took 5 bases from V and 2 from J, leaving 10 bases between them. The DNA for the CDR3 is TGCAGTGCTCCCGGGACTTCCAAAAACATTCAGTACTTC. Protein sequence: CSAPGTSKNIQYF.